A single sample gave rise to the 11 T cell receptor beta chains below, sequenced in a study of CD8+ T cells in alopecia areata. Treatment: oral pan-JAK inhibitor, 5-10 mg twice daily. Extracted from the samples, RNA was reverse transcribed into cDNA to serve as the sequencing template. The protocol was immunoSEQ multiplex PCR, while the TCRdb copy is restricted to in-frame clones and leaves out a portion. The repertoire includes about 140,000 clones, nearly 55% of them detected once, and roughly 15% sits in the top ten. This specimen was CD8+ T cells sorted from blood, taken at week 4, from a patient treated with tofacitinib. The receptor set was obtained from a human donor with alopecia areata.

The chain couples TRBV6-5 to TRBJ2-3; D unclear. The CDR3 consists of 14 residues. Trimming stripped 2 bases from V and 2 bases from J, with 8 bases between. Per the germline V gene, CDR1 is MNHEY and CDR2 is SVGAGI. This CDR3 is CASSYVGSTDTQYF. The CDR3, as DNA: TGTGCCAGCAGTTACGTGGGGTCCACAGATACGCAGTATTTT.

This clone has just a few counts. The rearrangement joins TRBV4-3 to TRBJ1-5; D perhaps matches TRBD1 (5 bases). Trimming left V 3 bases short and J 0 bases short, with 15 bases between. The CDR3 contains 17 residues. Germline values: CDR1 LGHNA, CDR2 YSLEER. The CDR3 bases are TGCGCCAGCAGCCAGGGCAGGGAAGGCCATAGCAATCAGCCCCAGCATTTT. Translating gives CASSQGREGHSNQPQHF.

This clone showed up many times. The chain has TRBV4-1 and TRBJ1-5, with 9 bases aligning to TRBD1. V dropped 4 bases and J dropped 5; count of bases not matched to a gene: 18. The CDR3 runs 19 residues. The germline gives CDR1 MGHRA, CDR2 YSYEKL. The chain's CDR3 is CASSPTPVIGTGTDQPQHF. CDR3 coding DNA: TGCGCCAGCAGCCCCACACCGGTAATAGGGACAGGGACAGATCAGCCCCAGCATTTT.

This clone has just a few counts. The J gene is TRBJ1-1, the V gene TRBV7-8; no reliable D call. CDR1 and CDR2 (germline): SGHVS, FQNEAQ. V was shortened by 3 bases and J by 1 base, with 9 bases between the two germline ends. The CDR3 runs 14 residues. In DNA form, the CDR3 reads TGTGCCAGCAGCTTGGTTAACGAGAACACTGAAGCTTTCTTT. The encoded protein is CASSLVNENTEAFF. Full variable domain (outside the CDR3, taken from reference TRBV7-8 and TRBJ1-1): GAGVSQSPRYKVAKRGQDVALRCDPISGHVSLFWYQQALGQGPEFLTYFQNEAQLDKSGLPSDRFFAERPEGSVSTLKIQRTQQEDSAVYLCASSLVNENTEAFFGQGTRLTVV.

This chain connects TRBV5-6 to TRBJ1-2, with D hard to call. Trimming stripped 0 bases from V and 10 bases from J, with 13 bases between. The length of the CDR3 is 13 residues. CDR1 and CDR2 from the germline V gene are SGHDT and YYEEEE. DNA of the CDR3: TGTGCCAGCAGCTTGGACCGCGTTTTCGACTACACCTTC. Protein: CASSLDRVFDYTF.

The CDR3 DNA follows: TGTGCCTGGTCCCCTATTACAGGGGAGCAGTTCTTC. As protein: CAWSPITGEQFF. V is TRBV30 and J is TRBJ2-1; tentatively, D is TRBD1 (6 bases). V was pared by 5 bases and J by 10 bases, with 15 bases between. The length of the CDR3 is 12 residues. Germline CDR1 and CDR2: GTSNPN and SVGIG (reference sequence).

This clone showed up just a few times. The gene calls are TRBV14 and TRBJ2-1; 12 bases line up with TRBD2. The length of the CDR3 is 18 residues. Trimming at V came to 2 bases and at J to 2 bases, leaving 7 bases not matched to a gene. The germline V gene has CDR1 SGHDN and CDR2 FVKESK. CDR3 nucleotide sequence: TGTGCCAGCAGCCAACTGGCACTAGCGGGGGGTCCCTACAATGAGCAGTTCTTC. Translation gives CASSQLALAGGPYNEQFF.

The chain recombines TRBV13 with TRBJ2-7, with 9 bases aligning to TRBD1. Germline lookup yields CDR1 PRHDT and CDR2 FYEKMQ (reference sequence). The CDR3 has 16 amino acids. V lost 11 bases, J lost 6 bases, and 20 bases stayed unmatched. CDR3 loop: CASNNGGQGPLGEQYF. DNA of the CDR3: TGTGCCTCCAATAACGGGGGACAGGGCCCACTTGGCGAGCAGTACTTC.

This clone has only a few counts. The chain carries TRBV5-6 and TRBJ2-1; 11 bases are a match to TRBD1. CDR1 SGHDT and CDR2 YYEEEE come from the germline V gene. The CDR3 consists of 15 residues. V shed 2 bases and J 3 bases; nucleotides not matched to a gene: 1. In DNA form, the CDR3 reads TGTGCCAGCAGCTTTGGGACAGGGGGCTACAATGAGCAGTTCTTC. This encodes CASSFGTGGYNEQFF.

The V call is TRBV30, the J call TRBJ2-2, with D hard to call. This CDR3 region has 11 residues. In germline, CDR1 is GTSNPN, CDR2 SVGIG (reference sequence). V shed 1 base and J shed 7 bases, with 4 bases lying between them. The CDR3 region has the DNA TGTGCCTGGAGTGATGACGGGGAGCTGTTTTTT. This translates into CAWSDDGELFF.

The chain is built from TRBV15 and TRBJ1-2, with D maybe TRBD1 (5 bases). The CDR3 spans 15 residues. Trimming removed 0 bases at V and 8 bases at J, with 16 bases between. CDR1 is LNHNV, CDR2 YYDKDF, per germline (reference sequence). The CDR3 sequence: CATSREDGGRRGYTF. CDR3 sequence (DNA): TGTGCCACCAGCAGAGAGGACGGGGGAAGACGGGGCTACACCTTC.